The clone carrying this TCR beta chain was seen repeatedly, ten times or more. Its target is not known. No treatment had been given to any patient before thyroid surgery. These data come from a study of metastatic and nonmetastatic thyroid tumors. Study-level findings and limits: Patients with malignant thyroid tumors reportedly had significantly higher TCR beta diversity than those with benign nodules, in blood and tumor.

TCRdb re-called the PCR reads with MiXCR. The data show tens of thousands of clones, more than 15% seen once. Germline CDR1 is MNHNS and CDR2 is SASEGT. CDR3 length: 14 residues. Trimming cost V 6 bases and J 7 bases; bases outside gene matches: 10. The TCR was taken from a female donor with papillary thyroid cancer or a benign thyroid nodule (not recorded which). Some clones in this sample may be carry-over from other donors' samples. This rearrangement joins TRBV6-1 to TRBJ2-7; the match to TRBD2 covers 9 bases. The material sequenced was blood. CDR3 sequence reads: CASSLLAGEGEQYF. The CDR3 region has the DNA TGTGCCAGCAGCTTATTAGCGGGAGAAGGTGAGCAGTACTTC.